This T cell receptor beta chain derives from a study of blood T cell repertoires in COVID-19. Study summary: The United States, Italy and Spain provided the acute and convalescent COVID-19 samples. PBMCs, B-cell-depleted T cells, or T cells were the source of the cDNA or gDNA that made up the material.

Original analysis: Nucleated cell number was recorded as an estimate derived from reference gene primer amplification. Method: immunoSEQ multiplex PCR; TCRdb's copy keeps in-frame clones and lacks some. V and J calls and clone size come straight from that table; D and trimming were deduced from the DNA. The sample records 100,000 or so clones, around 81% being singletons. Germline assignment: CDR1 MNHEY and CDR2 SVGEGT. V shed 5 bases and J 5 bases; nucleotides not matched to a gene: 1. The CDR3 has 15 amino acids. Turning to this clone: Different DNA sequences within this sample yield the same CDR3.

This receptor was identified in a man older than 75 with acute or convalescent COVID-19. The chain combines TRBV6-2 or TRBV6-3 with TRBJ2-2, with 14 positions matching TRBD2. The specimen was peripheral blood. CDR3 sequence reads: CASSRTSGRTGELFF. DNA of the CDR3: TGTGCCAGCAGTCGGACTAGCGGGAGGACCGGGGAGCTGTTTTTT.